This TCR beta chain is drawn from a study of blood T cell repertoires in COVID-19. Overall study context: The samples span acute and convalescent COVID-19 from the United States, Italy and Spain. PBMCs, B-cell-depleted T cells, or T cells were the source of the cDNA or gDNA that made up the material.

After removal of 4 bases from V and 6 bases from J, the junction contained 14 bases not matched to a gene. Germline CDR1 and CDR2: SGDLS and YYNGEE. The CDR3 totals 18 residues. Original processing methods: Counts of nucleated cells, estimated from reference gene primer amplification, were obtained. Only in-frame clones appear in the TCRdb table, and some are missing; sequencing was by immunoSEQ multiplex PCR. V, J and clone size derive from that table, while D and trimming were established from the DNA sequence. The sample has around 150,000 clones; about four fifths are singletons. The sample taken for sequencing was peripheral blood. The receptor's source is a woman in her sixties with acute or convalescent COVID-19. The chain recombines TRBV9 with TRBJ2-2; the match to TRBD1 covers 11 bases. The CDR3 loop reads CASSPTPSGTGGAGELFF. The CDR3, as DNA: TGTGCCAGCAGCCCCACTCCATCCGGGACAGGGGGTGCCGGGGAGCTGTTTTTT.